Shown below are 18 T cell receptor beta chains from a single sample sequenced in a study of shared clonotypes between healthy human individuals. Naivety among CD8 cells was defined by CD45RO negativity and positive CCR7 selection, thereby excluding terminally differentiated effector memory CD45RA+ cells. The method was immunoSEQ multiplex PCR; TCRdb's version includes in-frame clones alone and lacks a portion of them. The sample comprises roughly 2.1 million clones, 85% to 95% of which are singletons, and 1.5% to 2% rests with the top ten. The sequenced sample was naive CD8+ T cells from PBMCs. These receptors were taken from a man in his late teens or twenties in good health. Some clones in this sample may be carry-over from other donors' samples.

Comment on this clone: This CDR3 is missing its conserved last phenylalanine or tryptophan, likely due to a read error. The V and J genes are TRBV4-1 and TRBJ1-2; the D gene is possibly TRBD1 (5 bases). This CDR3 has 15 residues. Germline CDR1 MGHRA, CDR2 YSYEKL. V lost 1 base and J 6 bases, leaving 15 bases between the germline ends. CDR3 DNA: TGCGCCAGCAGCCAAGTAGGCAGGCGAGGGGATGGCTACACCGTC. Protein: CASSQVGRRGDGYTV.

In its sample, this clone was seen once. The CDR3 loop is CASSYPSWGPTEAFF. The CDR3 nucleotides read TGTGCCAGCAGTTACCCGTCCTGGGGCCCCACTGAAGCTTTCTTT. The chain recombines TRBV6-6 with TRBJ1-1; a possible D gene is TRBD1 (5 bases). The CDR3 runs 15 residues. V lost 2 bases, J lost 4 bases, and 14 bases lay in between. Germline values: CDR1 MNHNY, CDR2 SVGAGI (reference sequence).

V and J are TRBV10-3 and TRBJ1-5; unclear D gene. This CDR3 contains 14 residues. Deletions cut 4 bases from V and 0 bases from J, with 7 bases between. Per germline, CDR1 ENHRY and CDR2 SYGVKD. The CDR3 protein is CAISAVNSNQPQHF. Written as DNA, the CDR3 is TGTGCCATCAGTGCAGTTAATAGCAATCAGCCCCAGCATTTT.

This chain connects TRBV27 to TRBJ2-1, with D perhaps being TRBD1 or TRBD2 (6 bases each). In germline, CDR1 is MNHEY, CDR2 SMNVEV (reference sequence). CDR3 length: 15 amino acids. V lost 2 bases, J lost 6 bases, and 14 bases lay in between. CDR3 residues: CASSLGGLGVNEQFF. As DNA, the CDR3 is TGTGCCAGCAGTTTAGGGGGGCTGGGAGTCAATGAGCAGTTCTTC.

The sample holds one count of this clone. This chain uses TRBV29-1 with TRBJ2-1; possible D gene TRBD1, 6 bases. There are 17 residues in the CDR3. Germline V gene data show CDR1 as SQVTM and CDR2 as ANQGSEA. V lost 0 bases and J lost 0, with 15 bases in between. CDR3 sequence (DNA): TGCAGCGTTGAAGACTGGACAGCAAGATACTCCTACAATGAGCAGTTCTTC. Protein product: CSVEDWTARYSYNEQFF.

J is TRBJ1-1 and V is TRBV25-1; D is possibly TRBD1 (5 bases). Germline CDR1 reads MGHDK; CDR2 reads SYGVNS. The V end was cut by 6 bases, the J end by 0 bases, with 8 bases between. The CDR3 is 13 amino acids. The CDR3 loop is CASRAGLNTEAFF. CDR3 DNA sequence: TGTGCCAGCAGGGCAGGGCTGAACACTGAAGCTTTCTTT.

The chain combines TRBV7-9 with TRBJ1-5, with 8 bases matching TRBD1. Germline lookup yields CDR1 SEHNR and CDR2 FQNEAQ (reference sequence). This CDR3 spans 14 amino acids. The V segment lost 5 bases and the J segment 6 bases; nucleotides outside the gene matches: 6. CDR3 DNA: TGTGCCAGCAGCCTGGGACAGGCCGGTCAGCCCCAGCATTTT. Its translation: CASSLGQAGQPQHF. Together with reference TRBV7-9 and TRBJ1-5, the CDR3 gives the full variable domain: DTGVSQNPRHKITKRGQNVTFRCDPISEHNRLYWYRQTLGQGPEFLTYFQNEAQLEKSRLLSDRFSAERPKGSFSTLEIQRTEQGDSAMYLCASSLGQAGQPQHFGDGTRLSIL.

Note on this clone: This same CDR3 is encoded by further DNA sequences in the sample. This chain connects TRBV7-9 to TRBJ2-5, with D perhaps TRBD2 (5 bases). The CDR3 runs to 13 residues. Germline V gene sequence: CDR1 SEHNR, CDR2 FQNEAQ (reference sequence). V lost 1 base and J lost 5, with 8 bases in between. The DNA for the CDR3 is TGTGCCAGCAGCTTAGTTGGCGGGGAGACCCAGTACTTC. It encodes CASSLVGGETQYF. The full variable domain, with the rest looked up from reference TRBV7-9 and TRBJ2-5, is DTGVSQNPRHKITKRGQNVTFRCDPISEHNRLYWYRQTLGQGPEFLTYFQNEAQLEKSRLLSDRFSAERPKGSFSTLEIQRTEQGDSAMYLCASSLVGGETQYFGPGTRLLVL.

In this sample, this clone turned up a few times. This chain links TRBV28 with TRBJ1-1; a possible D gene is TRBD1 (5 bases). Looked up from germline, CDR1 is MDHEN and CDR2 is SYDVKM. Trimming took 6 bases from V and 2 from J, leaving 16 bases between them. CDR3 length: 15 residues. The CDR3 spells CASRPTGSRNTEAFF. CDR3 nucleotides: TGTGCCAGCAGACCTACAGGATCTCGTAACACTGAAGCTTTCTTT.

The chain employs TRBV4-1 and TRBJ1-2; no reliable D call. The V end was cut by 1 base, the J end by 4 bases, with 7 bases between. In germline, CDR1 is MGHRA, CDR2 YSYEKL. The CDR3 covers 13 residues. The CDR3 is CASSQALGYGYTF. CDR3 in DNA: TGCGCCAGCAGCCAAGCTCTCGGCTATGGCTACACCTTC.

The chain employs TRBV4-1 and TRBJ2-3; perhaps TRBD1 as D (5 bases). The CDR3 runs to 16 residues. The V and J ends lost 2 bases and 5 bases respectively, with 17 bases between them. Germline assignment: CDR1 MGHRA and CDR2 YSYEKL. Here the CDR3 reads CASSQPWAAGRDTQYF. The CDR3 DNA reads as TGCGCCAGCAGCCAACCATGGGCGGCAGGGCGAGATACGCAGTATTTT.

The rearrangement joins TRBV29-1 to TRBJ2-7, with D unresolved. Trimming took off 4 bases at V and 3 bases at J, with 10 bases between the two ends. The germline gives CDR1 SQVTM, CDR2 ANQGSEA. The CDR3 loop spans 12 amino acids. The CDR3 reads CSVVYSGYEQYF. For the CDR3, the DNA is TGCAGCGTTGTTTACTCTGGCTACGAGCAGTACTTC.

The sample holds one count of this clone. The chain has TRBV2 and TRBJ1-2; 8 bases match TRBD1. CDR1 SNHLY and CDR2 FYNNEI come from the germline V gene. The CDR3 has 14 amino acids. With V trimmed by 6 bases and J by 5 bases, 8 bases remained unmatched. CDR3 amino acids: CASRNRGVGYGYTF. CDR3 in DNA: TGTGCCAGCAGGAACAGGGGGGTAGGGTATGGCTACACCTTC. Variable domain in full (rest from reference TRBV2 and TRBJ1-2): EPEVTQTPSHQVTQMGQEVILRCVPISNHLYFYWYRQILGQKVEFLVSFYNNEISEKSEIFDDQFSVERPDGSNFTLKIRSTKLEDSAMYFCASRNRGVGYGYTFGSGTRLTVV.

V and J are TRBV7-9 and TRBJ1-5, with TRBD1 matching over 8 bases. The CDR3 loop spans 17 amino acids. Germline assignment: CDR1 SEHNR and CDR2 FQNEAQ (reference sequence). V lost 2 bases, J lost 1 base, and 7 bases stayed unmatched. CDR3 residues: CASSLTGTGGSNQPQHF. The CDR3 coding sequence is TGTGCCAGCAGCTTAACCGGGACAGGTGGAAGCAATCAGCCCCAGCATTTT. Together with reference TRBV7-9 and TRBJ1-5, the CDR3 gives the full variable domain: DTGVSQNPRHKITKRGQNVTFRCDPISEHNRLYWYRQTLGQGPEFLTYFQNEAQLEKSRLLSDRFSAERPKGSFSTLEIQRTEQGDSAMYLCASSLTGTGGSNQPQHFGDGTRLSIL.

The chain links TRBV11-2 to TRBJ1-1; TRBD1 is a possible D gene (5 bases). Germline assignment: CDR1 SGHAT and CDR2 FQNNGV. The CDR3 runs 16 residues. V was trimmed by 6 bases and J by 0 bases, leaving 17 bases between them. The CDR3 loop reads CASSRGDSLMNTEAFF. The CDR3 DNA is TGTGCCAGCAGTCGGGGCGACAGCCTAATGAACACTGAAGCTTTCTTT. Full variable domain (rest looked up from reference TRBV11-2 and TRBJ1-1): EAGVAQSPRYKIIEKRQSVAFWCNPISGHATLYWYQQILGQGPKLLIQFQNNGVVDDSQLPKDRFSAERLKGVDSTLKIQPAKLEDSAVYLCASSRGDSLMNTEAFFGQGTRLTVV.

The rearrangement links TRBV27 to TRBJ2-4, with 10 bases fitting TRBD2. The CDR3 totals 17 residues. The junction had 9 bases not matched to a gene; V was cut back by 6 bases and J by 1 base. CDR1 MNHEY and CDR2 SMNVEV come from the germline V gene (reference sequence). This CDR3 is CASSLKVGLAAKNIQYF. CDR3 in DNA: TGTGCCAGCAGCCTCAAAGTGGGACTAGCGGCCAAAAACATTCAGTACTTC.

The chain links TRBV7-3 to TRBJ2-1; D tentatively reads TRBD1 or TRBD2 (5 bases each). This CDR3 has 15 amino acids. The germline V gene encodes CDR1 SGHTA and CDR2 FQGTGA. V was shortened by 4 bases and J by 7 bases, with 17 bases between the two germline ends. CDR3 sequence (DNA): TGTGCCAGCAGCTCCCCAGGGACCCCACAGAATGAGCAGTTCTTC. This codes for CASSSPGTPQNEQFF.

V gene TRBV13 combines with J gene TRBJ1-2; 10 bases align to TRBD1. CDR3 length: 16 amino acids. V dropped 5 bases and J dropped 8; count of bases not matched to a gene: 14. Germline assignment: CDR1 PRHDT and CDR2 FYEKMQ (reference sequence). As DNA, the CDR3 is TGTGCCAGCAGCCCCCGGGACAGGGGAAGAGGTGGAGGCTACACCTTC. Translating it yields CASSPRDRGRGGGYTF. Based on the CDR3 plus reference TRBV13 and TRBJ1-2, the full variable domain is AAGVIQSPRHLIKEKRETATLKCYPIPRHDTVYWYQQGPGQDPQFLISFYEKMQSDKGSIPDRFSAQQFSDYHSELNMSSLELGDSALYFCASSPRDRGRGGGYTFGSGTRLTVV.